This T cell receptor (beta chain) was observed in a study of CD8+CD57+ T cells in acquired aplastic anemia (dated by TCRdb to 2016 to 2019). The study in broad terms: DNA extracted from sorted CD4+ and CD8+ cells had a mean of around 3 ug, with a range of roughly 0.17 to 27.4 ug. CD8+CD57+ expansion was defined as a frequency above the mean frequency observed in healthy subjects.

Genomic DNA was used as template for profiling of TCR beta VDJ combinations and CDR3 sequences. TCR repertoire sequencing was run on an Illumina HiSeq 2000. In the authors' own workflow: Repertoire assessment relied on Simpson's diversity index, CDR3 size and DJ length profiles, and TRBV/TRBJ rearrangement plots. Whichever DNA sequence was most abundant in the deep sequencing data was defined as the immunodominant clone. CDR3 amino acid sequences were screened for sharing across subjects and compared with published repertoires and the VDJdb database. The raw public reads went through TCRdb reprocessing: fastp at Q25, MiXCR clone calling, in-frame beta chains kept. Rows with one shared CDR3 protein collapse into an entry with the most common genes and DNA. In this record, the V and J calls reflect TCRdb's handling and not the investigators' own analysis. This sample lists under 200,000 distinct CDR3 sequences; about 45% were detected once. Of the sample, approximately 3% falls within the top ten clones.

About this clonotype: This receptor's antigen is unknown. There are no base qualities to consult, and no much larger clone falls within one base.

Patients chosen for sequencing had shown expansion of CD8+CD57+ cells by flow cytometry. Severe acquired aplastic anemia was diagnosed in all patients according to International Study of Aplastic Anemia and Agranulocytosis and Camitta criteria. Patients had received no therapy at the time of blood sampling. TCR repertoires of sorted CD4+ and CD8+ blood T cells from severe aplastic anemia patients and healthy subjects were deep-sequenced in the study. Patients were enrolled under clinicaltrials.gov protocols 00001620, 01623167, 00001397, 00071045, 00081523 and 00961064 in the USA. Ficoll-Paque density gradient centrifugation was used to isolate peripheral blood mononuclear cells. Before DNA extraction, CD4+ and CD8+ T cells were sorted with FACS or magnetic beads. Spanning cysteine to phenylalanine, the CDR3 consists of 12 amino acids. Only the CDR3 DNA is retained, 36 bases long and in frame from the first base. Reading the germline V gene gives CDR1 SGHVS and CDR2 FQNEAQ. V sheds 3 bases and J sheds 10 bases, leaving 7 bases between their ends.

The paper as a whole reports these results and caveats: About 30 CD8+ CDR3 sequences were found in both patients and controls but appeared to be highly expressed in patients and within the immunodominant clones of the patients. No significant difference in CD8+ Simpson's diversity was found between patients and healthy controls (P=0.060).

The sample was sorted CD4+, CD8+, or CD8+CD57+ T cells (not recorded which) from PBMCs. The chain links TRBV7-8 with TRBJ1-6; confidence is insufficient to name the D gene. The receptor was isolated from a human donor with aplastic anemia. The CDR3 region has the sequence CASSFRVSPLHF. The nucleotide sequence is TGTGCCAGCAGCTTTCGGGTCTCACCCCTCCACTTT.